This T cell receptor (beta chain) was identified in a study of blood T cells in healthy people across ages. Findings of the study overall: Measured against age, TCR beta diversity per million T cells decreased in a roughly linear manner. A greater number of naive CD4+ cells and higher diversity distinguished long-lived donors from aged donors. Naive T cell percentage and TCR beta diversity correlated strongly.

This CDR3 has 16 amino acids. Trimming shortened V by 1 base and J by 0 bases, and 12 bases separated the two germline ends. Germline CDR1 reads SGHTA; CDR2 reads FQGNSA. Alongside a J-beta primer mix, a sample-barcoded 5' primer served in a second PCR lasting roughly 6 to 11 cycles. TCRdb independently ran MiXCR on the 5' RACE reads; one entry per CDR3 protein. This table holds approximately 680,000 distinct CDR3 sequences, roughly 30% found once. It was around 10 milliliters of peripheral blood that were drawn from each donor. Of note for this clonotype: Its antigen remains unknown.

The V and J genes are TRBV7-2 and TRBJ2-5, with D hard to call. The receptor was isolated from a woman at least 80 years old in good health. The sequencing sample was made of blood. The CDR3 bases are TGTGCCAGCAGCTTAGGGCCATGGGCGAACCAAGAGACCCAGTACTTC. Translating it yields CASSLGPWANQETQYF.